Listed here are 17 T cell receptor beta chains from one sample, sequenced in a study of a mutant IDH1 vaccine in newly diagnosed glioma. Their specific antigens are unknown. Using immunoSEQ multiplex PCR, the repertoire was profiled, and TCRdb retains in-frame clones only, with some absent. The table records about 56,000 clones, approximately 87% of them present only once. The time point denotes: week 35, safety follow-up. The investigators gave 300 ug of mutant IDH1 20-mer peptide in each vaccine dose, together with topical imiquimod. The specimen was PBMCs, collected from a glioma patient whose treatment included an IDH1 peptide vaccine. The receptors shown here come from a man in his forties with glioma.

This rearrangement joins TRBV5-5 to TRBJ2-7; possible D gene TRBD2, 6 bases. The CDR3 is 15 residues long. Germline V lookup: CDR1 SGHKS, CDR2 YYEKEE (reference sequence). V gave up 4 bases and J gave up 2 bases, with 16 bases separating them. CDR3 nucleotide sequence: TGTGCCAGCAGCAGCTCCGGGACTGGTCCCTACGAGCAGTACTTC. Translation gives CASSSSGTGPYEQYF.

The gene calls are TRBV28 and TRBJ1-3; the D gene is possibly TRBD1 (5 bases). CDR1 is MDHEN, CDR2 SYDVKM, per germline. This CDR3 is built from 14 residues. V was trimmed by 10 bases and J by 0 bases, leaving 13 bases between them. The DNA of the CDR3 is TGTGCCACCGGGACGGGGAGCTCTGGAAACACCATATATTTT. Translating gives CATGTGSSGNTIYF.

This clone was recorded only once. This chain links TRBV14 with TRBJ1-4; D not resolved. Deletions cut 4 bases from V and 13 bases from J, with 16 bases between. In germline, CDR1 is SGHDN, CDR2 FVKESK. The CDR3 runs to 13 residues. The chain's CDR3 is CASSLVEGARLFF. Here the CDR3 DNA reads TGTGCCAGCAGCCTAGTTGAAGGTGCGAGACTGTTTTTT. Using reference TRBV14 and TRBJ1-4 for the parts outside the CDR3, the full variable domain is EAGVTQFPSHSVIEKGQTVTLRCDPISGHDNLYWYRRVMGKEIKFLLHFVKESKQDESGMPNNRFLAERTGGTYSTLKVQPAELEDSGVYFCASSLVEGARLFFGSGTQLSVL.

The genes are TRBV2 and TRBJ2-7; 8 nucleotides line up with TRBD1. The CDR3 contains 15 residues. V lost 6 bases and J lost 7; bases outside the gene matches: 14. Germline V gene lookup returns CDR1 SNHLY and CDR2 FYNNEI. CDR3 loop: CASRGETGASREQYF. CDR3 in DNA: TGTGCCAGCAGGGGAGAGACAGGGGCCTCTAGAGAGCAGTACTTC.

This clone was recorded only once. The chain uses TRBV6-5 and TRBJ2-7, with D perhaps matching TRBD1 (6 bases). The V gene lost 0 bases and the J gene lost 5 bases, with 14 bases spanning the gap. Germline V gene sequence: CDR1 MNHEY, CDR2 SVGAGI. This CDR3 comprises 15 residues. CDR3 amino acids: CASSYSHRAKNEQYF. CDR3 in DNA: TGTGCCAGCAGTTACTCTCACAGGGCGAAAAACGAGCAGTACTTC.

V gene TRBV13 combines with J gene TRBJ1-4; D ambiguous. The length of the CDR3 is 12 residues. Germline lookup yields CDR1 PRHDT and CDR2 FYEKMQ (reference sequence). Trimming pared 5 bases from V and 8 bases from J, leaving 9 bases between. The CDR3 DNA reads TGTGCCAGCAGCGGGCGTGAAGAAAAACTGTTTTTT. Translating gives CASSGREEKLFF. Filled out from reference TRBV13 and TRBJ1-4, the complete variable domain reads AAGVIQSPRHLIKEKRETATLKCYPIPRHDTVYWYQQGPGQDPQFLISFYEKMQSDKGSIPDRFSAQQFSDYHSELNMSSLELGDSALYFCASSGREEKLFFGSGTQLSVL.

The chain is built from TRBV4-2 and TRBJ2-3, with D perhaps matching TRBD2 (5 bases). This CDR3 has 15 amino acids. Germline CDR1 and CDR2: LGHNA and YNFKEQ. V was pared by 0 bases and J by 0 bases, with 7 bases between. The CDR3 DNA follows: TGTGCCAGCAGCCAAGAGCGGACTAGCACAGATACGCAGTATTTT. This gives the protein CASSQERTSTDTQYF.

The V and J genes are TRBV5-1 and TRBJ2-7; possible D gene TRBD2, 6 bases. This CDR3 spans 14 amino acids. Germline V lookup: CDR1 SGHRS, CDR2 YFSETQ. With 0 bases removed from V and 2 bases from J, the gap between germline ends came to 9 bases. The CDR3 DNA is TGCGCCAGCAGCTTGGCGGCGGGACCCTACGAGCAGTACTTC. Translation: CASSLAAGPYEQYF.

As regards this clone: The same CDR3 arises from other DNA sequences in this sample as well. V is TRBV18 and J is TRBJ2-5; either TRBD1 or TRBD2 may fit D (6 bases each). Trimming removed 3 bases at V and 3 bases at J, with 8 bases between. CDR3 length: 13 residues. From germline, CDR1 is KGHSH and CDR2 LQKENI. Here the CDR3 reads CASSPRGEETQYF. The CDR3 region has the DNA TGTGCCAGCTCACCGAGGGGGGAAGAGACCCAGTACTTC. The complete variable domain, with remaining parts taken from reference TRBV18 and TRBJ2-5, reads NAGVMQNPRHLVRRRGQEARLRCSPMKGHSHVYWYRQLPEEGLKFMVYLQKENIIDESGMPKERFSAEFPKEGPSILRIQQVVRGDSAAYFCASSPRGEETQYFGPGTRLLVL.

This clone was observed a single time. The rearrangement uses TRBV19 and TRBJ2-5; D ambiguous. Germline assignment: CDR1 LNHDA and CDR2 SQIVND (reference sequence). Trimming cost V 3 bases and J 1 base, with 6 bases left between them. This CDR3 comprises 13 residues. CDR3 sequence (DNA): TGTGCCAGTAGTATCTGGCTCCAAGAGACCCAGTACTTC. Protein: CASSIWLQETQYF. Drawing the rest from reference TRBV19 and TRBJ2-5, the complete variable domain is DGGITQSPKYLFRKEGQNVTLSCEQNLNHDAMYWYRQDPGQGLRLIYYSQIVNDFQKGDIAEGYSVSREKKESFPLTVTSAQKNPTAFYLCASSIWLQETQYFGPGTRLLVL.

The J gene is TRBJ2-7, the V gene TRBV7-8; D remains unclear. CDR1 and CDR2 from the germline V gene are SGHVS and FQNEAQ. Trimming removed 2 bases from V and 4 bases from J, with 9 bases in between. This CDR3 has 13 amino acids. The CDR3 nucleotides read TGTGCCAGCAGCTTACCGAGTAGTTACGAGCAGTACTTC. It yields the protein CASSLPSSYEQYF.

V gene TRBV7-2 combines with J gene TRBJ1-3; D possibly corresponds to TRBD1 (6 bases). The CDR3 has 15 residues. Germline loops: CDR1 SGHTA, CDR2 FQGNSA. V was clipped by 5 bases and J by 3 bases, with 14 bases between them. The CDR3 DNA sequence: TGTGCCAGCAGCACACGACAGGACTTTGGAAACACCATATATTTT. The encoded protein is CASSTRQDFGNTIYF.

The chain uses TRBV19 and TRBJ1-1; 12 nucleotides match TRBD1. The CDR3 loop spans 18 amino acids. V lost 6 bases to trimming and J lost 2 bases; unmatched junction nucleotides: 13. Germline CDR1 and CDR2: LNHDA and SQIVND (reference sequence). The CDR3 DNA reads TGTGCCAGTAGCCGCCAGCCGGGGACAGGGGGCATCAACACTGAAGCTTTCTTT. It is translated as CASSRQPGTGGINTEAFF. The full variable domain, its missing parts supplied by reference TRBV19 and TRBJ1-1, is DGGITQSPKYLFRKEGQNVTLSCEQNLNHDAMYWYRQDPGQGLRLIYYSQIVNDFQKGDIAEGYSVSREKKESFPLTVTSAQKNPTAFYLCASSRQPGTGGINTEAFFGQGTRLTVV.

Here the CDR3 reads CASSEAGPGEPQHF. The CDR3 DNA reads TGTGCCAGTAGTGAGGCGGGACCCGGAGAGCCCCAGCATTTT. This chain uses TRBV19 with TRBJ1-5; D is possibly TRBD1 (5 bases). V gave up 5 bases and J gave up 8 bases, with 16 bases separating them. Germline V gene data show CDR1 as LNHDA and CDR2 as SQIVND (reference sequence). The CDR3 totals 14 residues.

V usage is TRBV21-1 and J usage is TRBJ2-7; no check of the table's D call, TRBD1, against the DNA was made. TRBV21-1 is an annotated pseudogene. The CDR3 totals 19 residues. CDR3 region: CASSKTGQGASHSSYEQYF. CDR3 DNA: TGTGCCAGCAGCAAAACGGGACAGGGGGCGTCCCATAGCTCCTACGAGCAGTACTTC.

The rearrangement uses TRBV5-4 and TRBJ2-3, with D hard to call. V gave up 3 bases and J gave up 4 bases, with 9 bases separating them. In germline, CDR1 is SGHNT, CDR2 YYREEE (reference sequence). The CDR3 has 13 residues. The CDR3 loop is CASSSYNSDTQYF. As DNA, the CDR3 is TGTGCCAGCAGCTCATACAACTCAGATACGCAGTATTTT. The full variable domain, rest sourced from reference TRBV5-4 and TRBJ2-3, is ETGVTQSPTHLIKTRGQQVTLRCSSQSGHNTVSWYQQALGQGPQFIFQYYREEENGRGNFPPRFSGLQFPNYSSELNVNALELDDSALYLCASSSYNSDTQYFGPGTRLTVL.

As DNA, the CDR3 is TGTGCCAGCAGTTACTCGACCAGCCAGGTGAACACTGAAGCTTTCTTT. Residues: CASSYSTSQVNTEAFF. The V gene is TRBV6-5, the J gene TRBJ1-1; no firm D call. The CDR3 is made up of 16 amino acids. V dropped 0 bases and J dropped 0 bases, with 11 bases sitting between them. Looked up from germline, CDR1 is MNHEY and CDR2 is SVGAGI.